The sequence of this T cell receptor beta chain was determined in a study of cytomegalovirus exposure and HLA in healthy donors. Notes on the study in general: Subsequent analysis of the 100 to 150 validation repertoires found a tendency for first-cohort TCR clusters to co-occur. The study recorded about 150 TCR beta chains that were cytomegalovirus-associated. In vitro checks showed that a few CMV-associated chains really do target CMV antigens.

TCRdb's copy holds only in-frame clones and misses some; the assay was immunoSEQ multiplex PCR. The sample contains 190,000 or so clones, roughly 84% of which appear only once. The junction had 20 bases not matched to a gene; V was cut back by 0 bases and J by 6 bases. Germline loops: CDR1 SNHLY, CDR2 FYNNEI. The CDR3 consists of 21 residues. In regard to this clone: The antigen remains unidentified.

The sequenced sample was PBMCs. The chain employs TRBV2 and TRBJ2-7, with 13 bases lining up with TRBD2. The clonotype originates from a woman in her twenties or thirties in good health and CMV-seropositive. The DNA for the CDR3 is TGTGCCAGCAGTGAAGCGCTTCGGACTAGCGGGAGTGGGGTACTATTAGGCGAGCAGTACTTC. This codes for CASSEALRTSGSGVLLGEQYF. The full variable domain, with the rest looked up from reference TRBV2 and TRBJ2-7, is EPEVTQTPSHQVTQMGQEVILRCVPISNHLYFYWYRQILGQKVEFLVSFYNNEISEKSEIFDDQFSVERPDGSNFTLKIRSTKLEDSAMYFCASSEALRTSGSGVLLGEQYFGPGTRLTVT.